One and the same sample provided the 6 T cell receptor beta chains below, sequenced in a study of molecular identifiers for immune sequencing clone quantification. TCRdb recomputed calls from the PCR reads with MiXCR, one row per CDR3 protein. Among 97,000 or so distinct CDR3 sequences listed, around 24% were seen once. Input material: naive CD8+ T cells from blood, with Jurkat cell RNA spiked in. The subset here: FACS-sorted CD8+CD4-CCR7+CD45RA+ naive T cells. The receptors were sampled from a human donor in good health. Some libraries in this study had Jurkat cell RNA spiked in.

This clonotype appeared a few times. The rearrangement joins TRBV7-9 to TRBJ2-7; 8 bases agree with TRBD1. Trimming took 5 bases from V and 5 from J; bases not matched to a gene: 8. The CDR3 has 14 amino acids. The germline gives CDR1 SEHNR, CDR2 FQNEAQ (reference sequence). The CDR3, as DNA: TGTGCCAGCAGCCCTCGACAGGGGATCGACGAGCAGTACTTC. Protein product: CASSPRQGIDEQYF.

With respect to this clonotype: This clone may be a read error of a much larger clone one base away. The J gene is TRBJ2-7, the V gene TRBV6-5, with unresolved D. The CDR3 covers 13 residues. CDR1 and CDR2 from the germline V gene are MNHEY and SVGAGI. V shed 4 bases and J shed 7 bases, with 14 bases lying between them. The CDR3 region is CASSCGPGTEQYF. The CDR3 coding sequence is TGTGCCAGCAGTTGCGGTCCAGGCACGGAGCAGTACTTC.

Note on this clonotype: The junction departs from germline at one end; a sequencing error may be responsible. This chain connects TRBV15 to TRBJ2-4, with D perhaps matching TRBD2 (5 bases). The CDR3 is made up of 15 amino acids. Germline loops: CDR1 LNHNV, CDR2 YYDKDF (reference sequence). Here the CDR3 reads CAPSRTDLAKTIQYF. The CDR3 region has the DNA TGTGCCCCCAGCCGGACGGACCTAGCCAAAACCATTCAGTACTTC.

As for this clonotype: Germline is not matched at one junction end, which may reflect a read error. This chain connects TRBV13 to TRBJ2-1, with 7 nucleotides matching TRBD2. Germline CDR1 is PRHDT and CDR2 is FYEKMQ (reference sequence). The CDR3 runs to 15 residues. The CDR3 region is CASSLVGGMYNEQLF. The CDR3 DNA sequence: TGTGCCAGCAGCTTAGTGGGAGGGATGTACAATGAGCAGCTCTTC.

Comments on this clonotype: Relative to the germline gene, one junction end is altered; a read error may explain this. This chain joins TRBV30 and TRBJ1-2; a possible D gene is TRBD1 (5 bases). CDR1 is GTSNPN and CDR2 is SVGIG in the germline V gene (reference sequence). CDR3 length: 15 residues. The CDR3 coding sequence is TGTGCCAGGAGTCCCGTCCCTCAGGGAGTTTATGGCTACACCTTC. Its translation: CARSPVPQGVYGYTF. Looking up the rest from reference TRBV30 and TRBJ1-2 gives the full variable domain: SQTIHQWPATLVQPVGSPLSLECTVEGTSNPNLYWYRQAAGRGLQLLFYSVGIGQISSEVPQNLSASRPQDRQFILSSKKLLLSDSGFYLCARSPVPQGVYGYTFGSGTRLTVV.

This clonotype was seen only a few times. The chain joins TRBV12-5 to TRBJ2-5; TRBD1 is a possible D gene (6 bases). Germline loops: CDR1 LGHNT, CDR2 FRNRAP. Between the trimmed V and J ends, which lost 1 base and 5 bases, there was a span of 14 bases. CDR3 size: 15 residues. CDR3 DNA sequence: TGTGCTAGTGGTTTGGAGATTACAGGGTCGGAGACCCAGTACTTC. Its protein product is CASGLEITGSETQYF.